The present T cell receptor (beta chain) was sequenced within a study of technical replicates of blood from several donors (dated by TCRdb to the late 2010s). The library was produced with the immunoSEQ multiplex PCR assay. The clones in this table, taken by TCRdb from immuneACCESS, are in-frame only. Not every clone is retained; where verified, under half of the shortfall comes from an unresolved V gene, and the cause of the rest is unknown. This sample gives over 55,000 clones in total; about 95% of them show up just once. The ten top clones hold about 3% of the sample. V is cut by 4 bases and J by 5 bases, and the space between the germline ends is 10 bases. CDR1 SGHDT and CDR2 YYEEEE were looked up in the germline V gene. CDR3 length: 12 amino acids, cysteine to phenylalanine. Left in the record is the CDR3 DNA by itself, 36 bases read in frame from the first base. With respect to this clone: What antigen it recognizes has not been identified. No much larger clonotype is one base removed from it; base qualities were not supplied.

The receptor chain draws on TRBV5-6 and TRBJ2-7; TRBD2 is possibly the D segment (6 matching bases). Sample: PBMCs. This clonotype was sampled from a human donor in good health. Some clones in this sample may be carry-over from other donors' samples. The sequence in DNA is TGTGCCAGCAGCCGGGGGTCCAACGAGCAGTACTTC. Translated, it reads CASSRGSNEQYF.